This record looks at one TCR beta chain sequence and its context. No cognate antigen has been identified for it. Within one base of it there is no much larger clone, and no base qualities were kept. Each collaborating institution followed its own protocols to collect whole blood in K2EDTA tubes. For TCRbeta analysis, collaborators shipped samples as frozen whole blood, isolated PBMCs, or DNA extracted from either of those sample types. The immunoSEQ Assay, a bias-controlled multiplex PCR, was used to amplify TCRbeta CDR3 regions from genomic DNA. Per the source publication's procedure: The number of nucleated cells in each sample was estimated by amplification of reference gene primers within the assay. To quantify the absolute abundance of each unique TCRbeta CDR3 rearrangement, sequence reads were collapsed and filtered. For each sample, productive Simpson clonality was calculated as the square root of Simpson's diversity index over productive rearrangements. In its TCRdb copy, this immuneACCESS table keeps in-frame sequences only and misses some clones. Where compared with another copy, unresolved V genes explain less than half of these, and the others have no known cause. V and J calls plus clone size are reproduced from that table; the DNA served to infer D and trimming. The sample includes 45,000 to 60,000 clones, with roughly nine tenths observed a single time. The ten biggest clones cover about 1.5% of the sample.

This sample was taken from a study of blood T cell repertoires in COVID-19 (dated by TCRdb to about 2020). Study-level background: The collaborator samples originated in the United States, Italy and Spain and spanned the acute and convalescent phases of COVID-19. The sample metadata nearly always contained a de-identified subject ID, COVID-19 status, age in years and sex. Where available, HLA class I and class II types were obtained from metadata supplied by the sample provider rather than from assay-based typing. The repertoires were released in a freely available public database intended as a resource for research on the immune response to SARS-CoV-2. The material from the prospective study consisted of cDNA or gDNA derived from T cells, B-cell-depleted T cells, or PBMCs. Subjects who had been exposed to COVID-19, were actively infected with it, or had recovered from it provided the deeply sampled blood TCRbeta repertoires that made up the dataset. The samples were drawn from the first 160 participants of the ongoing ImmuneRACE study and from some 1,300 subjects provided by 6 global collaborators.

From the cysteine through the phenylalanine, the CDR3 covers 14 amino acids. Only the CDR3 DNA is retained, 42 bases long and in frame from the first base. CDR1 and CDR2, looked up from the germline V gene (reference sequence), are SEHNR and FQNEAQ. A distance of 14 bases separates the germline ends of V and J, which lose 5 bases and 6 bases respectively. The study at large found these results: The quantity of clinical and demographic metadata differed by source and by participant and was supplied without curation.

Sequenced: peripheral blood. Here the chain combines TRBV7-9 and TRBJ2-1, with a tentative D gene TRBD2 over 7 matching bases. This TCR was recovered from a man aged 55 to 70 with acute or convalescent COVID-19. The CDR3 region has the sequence CASSPRGTINEQFF. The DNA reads TGTGCCAGCAGCCCGCGGGGGACAATCAATGAGCAGTTCTTC. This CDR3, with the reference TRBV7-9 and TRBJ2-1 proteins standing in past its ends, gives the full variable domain DTGVSQNPRHKITKRGQNVTFRCDPISEHNRLYWYRQTLGQGPEFLTYFQNEAQLEKSRLLSDRFSAERPKGSFSTLEIQRTEQGDSAMYLCASSPRGTINEQFFGPGTRLTVL.